This entry describes one TCR beta chain. Antigen: not known. At collection, donors were nominally healthy, but unrecorded immune exposures were probable. Trimming shortened V by 6 bases and J by 0 bases, and 9 bases separated the two germline ends. The CDR3 loop spans 14 amino acids. CDR1 is MDHEN and CDR2 is SYDVKM in the germline V gene. The PCR contained 60 Vbeta and 13 Jbeta primers. Method: immunoSEQ multiplex PCR; TCRdb's copy keeps in-frame clones and lacks some. This table has about 130,000 clones, about 80% appearing once. The sample is drawn from a study of cytomegalovirus exposure and HLA in healthy donors. Overall study: A previous analysis identified approximately 120 million unique TCR beta sequences derived from 180 million or so T cells. The study's findings and limits: An apparent linkage of common viral pathogens to several of the most significant clusters emerged in a later analysis. Most TCR sequences were rare, but some public TCRs occurred in many donors.

The sequencing input was PBMCs. This receptor was obtained from a woman between 45 and 65 years old in good health and CMV-seronegative. The rearrangement uses TRBV28 and TRBJ2-4; no clear D. The CDR3: CASSLELAKNIQYF. CDR3 nucleotides: TGTGCCAGCAGCCTAGAGTTAGCCAAAAACATTCAGTACTTC.